A single sample is the source of the 17 T cell receptor beta chains below, sequenced in a study of shared clonotypes between healthy human individuals (dated by TCRdb to about 2020). The library was generated by the immunoSEQ multiplex PCR assay. The immuneACCESS repertoire file appears here via TCRdb, limited to in-frame rearrangements. These files lack a portion of the clones; in checked studies, under half of the deficit traces to unresolved V genes, and the cause of the others is not known. The sample has around 2.3 million clones on record, more than 90% of them singletons. Approximately 0.13% of the sample comes from the top ten. Sequencing was carried out using naive CD4+ T cells sorted from blood. The cell subset or site label of this sample denotes: CD45RA+ positively selected. The receptors were sampled from a man younger than 35 in good health.

The chain couples TRBV28 to TRBJ2-6; D is perhaps TRBD1 (6 bases). In germline, CDR1 is MDHEN, CDR2 SYDVKM. V dropped 4 bases and J dropped 2 bases, with 15 bases sitting between them. The CDR3 length is 17 residues. The CDR3 bases are TGTGCCAGCAGTTCAGGGGATCCCGATGCTGGGGCCAACGTCCTGACTTTC. Protein sequence: CASSSGDPDAGANVLTF. Full variable domain (rest looked up from reference TRBV28 and TRBJ2-6): DVKVTQSSRYLVKRTGEKVFLECVQDMDHENMFWYRQDPGLGLRLIYFSYDVKMKEKGDIPEGYSVSREKKERFSLILESASTNQTSMYLCASSSGDPDAGANVLTFGAGSRLTVL.

The rearrangement joins TRBV5-1 to TRBJ2-5, with D possibly matching TRBD1 (6 bases). Trimming stripped 3 bases from V and 1 base from J, with 13 bases between. Germline V gene lookup returns CDR1 SGHRS and CDR2 YFSETQ. The CDR3 sequence is 15 residues long. This chain's CDR3 is CASSSLGQIQETQYF. The CDR3 DNA sequence: TGCGCCAGCAGCTCCCTAGGACAGATCCAAGAGACCCAGTACTTC.

V usage is TRBV27 and J usage is TRBJ1-5; possibly TRBD1 for D (6 bases). Germline-derived CDR1 and CDR2 are MNHEY and SMNVEV (reference sequence). The V end was cut by 3 bases, the J end by 7 bases, with 13 bases between. This CDR3 has 14 amino acids. CDR3: CASSFGGARQPQHF. In DNA, the CDR3 is TGTGCCAGCAGTTTTGGGGGGGCAAGACAGCCCCAGCATTTT.

About this clone itself: Other DNA variants within this sample encode the same CDR3. CDR3 residues: CASSIGTSADTQYF. The CDR3 DNA reads TGTGCCAGTAGTATCGGGACTAGCGCAGATACGCAGTATTTT. The chain joins TRBV19 to TRBJ2-3, with 10 positions matching TRBD2. CDR1 is LNHDA and CDR2 is SQIVND in the germline V gene (reference sequence). The CDR3 runs to 14 residues. J gave up 4 bases and V 3 bases, and 1 base lay outside the gene matches.

The chain couples TRBV29-1 to TRBJ2-3; D call uncertain. Trimming shortened V by 6 bases and J by 2 bases, and 9 bases separated the two germline ends. CDR1 is SQVTM and CDR2 is ANQGSEA in the germline V gene. This CDR3 region has 12 residues. CDR3 region: CSVGQATDTQYF. The CDR3 nucleotides are TGCAGCGTCGGGCAGGCCACAGATACGCAGTATTTT.

The chain carries TRBV7-9 and TRBJ2-3; no definite D call. The V end was cut by 1 base, the J end by 14 bases, with 10 bases between. Germline assignment: CDR1 SEHNR and CDR2 FQNEAQ (reference sequence). CDR3 size: 11 residues. CDR3 DNA sequence: TGTGCCAGCAGCTTAGATGGTCTAGGGTATTTT. Its protein is CASSLDGLGYF.

Only one count was recorded for this clone. J is TRBJ1-6 and V is TRBV7-9; D is undetermined. The CDR3 consists of 15 residues. The germline V and J ends were trimmed by 3 bases and 6 bases, with 12 bases remaining between them. Germline V gene lookup returns CDR1 SEHNR and CDR2 FQNEAQ (reference sequence). CDR3 in DNA: TGTGCCAGCAGCTTGGGTAGGGTTACTAATTCACCCCTCCACTTT. It encodes CASSLGRVTNSPLHF. The full variable domain, with the rest looked up from reference TRBV7-9 and TRBJ1-6, is DTGVSQNPRHKITKRGQNVTFRCDPISEHNRLYWYRQTLGQGPEFLTYFQNEAQLEKSRLLSDRFSAERPKGSFSTLEIQRTEQGDSAMYLCASSLGRVTNSPLHFGNGTRLTVT.

The J gene is TRBJ2-2, the V gene TRBV11-3; D is ambiguous. In germline, CDR1 is SGHNT, CDR2 YENEEA. The CDR3 is made up of 19 amino acids. Trimming stripped 0 bases from V and 4 bases from J, with 21 bases between. For the CDR3, the DNA is TGTGCCAGCAGCTTAGATCGCCCCCGTGTGGCAGCTAGCACCGGGGAGCTGTTTTTT. It translates to CASSLDRPRVAASTGELFF.

The chain uses TRBV6-5 and TRBJ1-6; 7 nucleotides match TRBD1. The CDR3 contains 14 residues. Germline-derived CDR1 and CDR2 are MNHEY and SVGAGI. J lost 7 bases, V lost 6 bases, and 6 bases had no gene match. The CDR3 loop is CASSRDSPNSPLHF. As DNA, the CDR3 is TGTGCCAGCAGCAGGGACAGCCCAAATTCACCCCTCCACTTT.

This chain joins TRBV5-1 and TRBJ2-7; D is uncertain. V dropped 0 bases and J dropped 1 base, with 14 bases sitting between them. The CDR3 contains 16 residues. Germline-derived CDR1 and CDR2 are SGHRS and YFSETQ. CDR3 sequence reads: CASSLAAWKGSYEQYF. The CDR3 DNA is TGCGCCAGCAGCTTGGCCGCATGGAAGGGATCCTACGAGCAGTACTTC.

A word on this clone: The sample carries other DNA sequences with the same CDR3. The chain has TRBV11-2 and TRBJ2-5, with D perhaps matching TRBD2 (5 bases). The CDR3 consists of 13 residues. CDR1 is SGHAT, CDR2 FQNNGV, per germline. Trimming stripped 0 bases from V and 5 bases from J, with 7 bases between. CDR3 sequence: CASSLERRETQYF. The CDR3 nucleotides read TGTGCCAGCAGCTTAGAAAGGAGGGAGACCCAGTACTTC.

The genes are TRBV30 and TRBJ1-1; no definite D call. V lost 1 base, J lost 2 bases, and 8 bases lay in between. The germline V gene encodes CDR1 GTSNPN and CDR2 SVGIG (reference sequence). CDR3 size: 13 residues. CDR3 DNA sequence: TGTGCCTGGAGTGGGGCTGAAAACACTGAAGCTTTCTTT. Its protein product is CAWSGAENTEAFF.

The J gene is TRBJ2-2, the V gene TRBV7-8, with a possible D match to TRBD2 (5 bases). Germline V CDR1 and CDR2: SGHVS, FQNEAQ. The V end was cut by 7 bases, the J end by 0 bases, with 9 bases between. This CDR3 has 14 amino acids. The CDR3 coding sequence is TGTGCCAGCATTTATAGCGCGAACACCGGGGAGCTGTTTTTT. Its translation: CASIYSANTGELFF.

The chain combines TRBV28 with TRBJ1-4; 8 bases line up with TRBD1. The CDR3 is 15 residues long. Germline V gives CDR1 MDHEN, CDR2 SYDVKM. Trimming took 4 bases from V and 10 from J; bases not matched to a gene: 11. The CDR3 sequence: CASSSRQGQSGKLFF. In DNA, the CDR3 is TGTGCCAGCAGTTCACGACAGGGGCAATCGGGAAAACTGTTTTTT.

This clone came up once. The genes are TRBV19 and TRBJ2-7; a possible D gene is TRBD1 (6 bases). The CDR3 covers 13 residues. Germline CDR1 is LNHDA and CDR2 is SQIVND (reference sequence). Trimming removed 0 bases at V and 11 bases at J, with 14 bases between. The CDR3 DNA reads TGTGCCAGTAGTATAGATCACGACGGACAGAAGTACTTC. Its protein product is CASSIDHDGQKYF.

About this clone itself: The sample carries other DNA sequences with the same CDR3. The chain is built from TRBV9 and TRBJ2-7; D is uncertain. The CDR3 runs to 15 residues. Germline V lookup: CDR1 SGDLS, CDR2 YYNGEE. V lost 0 bases and J lost 0, with 10 bases in between. The CDR3 bases are TGTGCCAGCAGCGTAGGTCACGCTAGCTCCTACGAGCAGTACTTC. Translating gives CASSVGHASSYEQYF.

A note on this clone: The sample has other DNA sequences that encode this CDR3 too. The V and J genes are TRBV7-9 and TRBJ1-3; D unclear. This CDR3 spans 12 amino acids. The germline V gene has CDR1 SEHNR and CDR2 FQNEAQ (reference sequence). V lost 2 bases and J lost 1, with 0 bases in between. The CDR3 DNA follows: TGTGCCAGCAGCTTATCTGGAAACACCATATATTTT. Protein product: CASSLSGNTIYF.